This record concerns one T cell receptor (beta chain) sequence. Its antigen remains unknown. Germline V CDR1 and CDR2: MNHEY, SMNVEV (reference sequence). The CDR3 is made up of 15 amino acids. V shed 2 bases and J shed 5 bases, with 15 bases lying between them. This table comes from immunoSEQ multiplex PCR, and its TCRdb copy is limited to in-frame clones, with some not included. Of fewer than 250,000 clones listed, approximately 80% are singletons. The data were obtained in a study of cytomegalovirus exposure and HLA in healthy donors. Study-wide background: According to later analysis, the same platform produced the approximately 120 validation and about 700 first-cohort repertoires.

Broader study findings: Diagnosis of cytomegalovirus status made by the classifier reportedly showed high specificity and sensitivity. The study flagged some 170 TCR beta chains as cytomegalovirus-associated. TCR clusters originating in the first cohort tended to co-occur in the 110 or so validation repertoires, according to a later analysis.

The specimen was PBMCs. The clonotype originates from a woman aged 25 to 45 in good health and CMV-seropositive. V gene TRBV27 combines with J gene TRBJ1-1; D is possibly TRBD1 (5 bases). The chain's CDR3 is CASSLVPGRGTEAFF. The CDR3 bases are TGTGCCAGCAGTTTAGTGCCCGGGAGGGGAACTGAAGCTTTCTTT.